This T cell receptor (beta chain) was documented in a study of cytomegalovirus exposure and HLA in healthy donors. The overall study: Prior work identified around 120 million unique TCR beta sequences in approximately 200 million T cells. Overall study results and limits: Rare sequences made up most TCRs, while some public TCRs were found in many donors. The authors enumerated roughly 180 TCR beta chains as linked to cytomegalovirus.

The PCR employed 60 Vbeta primers together with 13 Jbeta primers. Profiling relied on immunoSEQ multiplex PCR, and the TCRdb table lists in-frame clones only, not all of them. The table records about 120,000 clones, around three quarters of them present only once. Among the donors, all were healthy bone marrow donors. A remark on this clone: Its antigen is unidentified.

The CDR3 has 14 residues. V lost 4 bases to trimming and J lost 0 bases, with 8 bases between them. Germline values: CDR1 SGHRS, CDR2 YFSETQ. Sequencing used PBMCs. This TCR came from a woman aged 25 to 39 in good health and CMV-seropositive. V and J are TRBV5-1 and TRBJ1-3; no reliable D call. The CDR3 loop is CASSPSASGNTIYF. The CDR3 DNA reads as TGCGCCAGCAGCCCAAGCGCCTCTGGAAACACCATATATTTT.